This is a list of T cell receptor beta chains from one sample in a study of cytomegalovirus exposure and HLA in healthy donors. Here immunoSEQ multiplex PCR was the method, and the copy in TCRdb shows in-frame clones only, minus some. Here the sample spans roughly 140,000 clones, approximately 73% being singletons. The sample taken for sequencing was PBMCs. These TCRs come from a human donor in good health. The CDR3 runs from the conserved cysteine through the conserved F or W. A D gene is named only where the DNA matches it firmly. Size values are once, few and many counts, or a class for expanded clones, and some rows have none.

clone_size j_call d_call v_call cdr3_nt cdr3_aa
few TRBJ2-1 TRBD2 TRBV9 TGTGCCAGCAGCGTAGAGGGACTAGGTGGCGGTGAGCAGTTCTTC CASSVEGLGGGEQFF
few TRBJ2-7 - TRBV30 TGTGCCGGAACCGGGACTTTTACCTACGAGCAGTACTTC CAGTGTFTYEQYF
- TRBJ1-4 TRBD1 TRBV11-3 TGTGCCAGCAGCTTAGACGGGACAGCTAATGAAAAACTGTTTTTT CASSLDGTANEKLFF
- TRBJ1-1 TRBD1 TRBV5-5 TGTGCCAGCAGCCGTTTCGGGGACAGGACTGAAGCTTTCTTT CASSRFGDRTEAFF
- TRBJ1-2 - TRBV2 TGTGCCAGTTCGGCGGCTAACTATGGCTACACCTTC CASSAANYGYTF
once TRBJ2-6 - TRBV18 TGTGCCAGCTCAGCTACAGGCCCTGGGGCCAACGTCCTGACTTTC CASSATGPGANVLTF
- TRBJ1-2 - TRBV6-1 TGTGCCAGCAGCCGGCGGGAGGGTAACTATGGCTACACCTTC CASSRREGNYGYTF
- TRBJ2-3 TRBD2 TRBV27 TGTGCCAGCAGTTTATCGTACTCTAGCGGGGGGGCAAATACGCAGTATTTT CASSLSYSSGGANTQYF
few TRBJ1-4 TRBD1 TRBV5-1 TGCGCCAGCAGCCGCGACAGGGGTGAAAAACTGTTTTTT CASSRDRGEKLFF
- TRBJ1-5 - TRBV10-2 TGCGCCAGCAGCCCATTTAGACAGGCCGGCAATCAGCCCCAGCATTTT CASSPFRQAGNQPQHF
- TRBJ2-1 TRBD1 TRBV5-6 TGTGCCAGCAGCTTAGACAGGGTACTCTACAATGAGCAGTTCTTC CASSLDRVLYNEQFF
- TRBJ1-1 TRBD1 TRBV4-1 TGCGCCAGCAGCCGTTGGTCCCGGGACAGGGGTGGAACTTTCTTT CASSRWSRDRGGTFF
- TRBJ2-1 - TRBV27 TGTGCCAGCAGTTTATGGCAATCCTACAATGAGCAGTTCTTC CASSLWQSYNEQFF
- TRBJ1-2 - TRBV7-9 TGTGCCAGCCACTCCGGCTATGGCTACACCTTC CASHSGYGYTF
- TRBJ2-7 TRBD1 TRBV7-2 TGTGCCAGCAGCTCGGACAGGGAGCCCTACGAGCAGTACTTC CASSSDREPYEQYF
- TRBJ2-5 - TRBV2 TGTGCCAGCAGTGGGACGGGACTTAGCGAGACCCAGTACTTC CASSGTGLSETQYF
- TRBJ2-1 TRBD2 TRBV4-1 TGCGCCAGCAGCCAGGAGCGGGAAAGTATTGGGAATGAGCAGTTCTTC CASSQERESIGNEQFF
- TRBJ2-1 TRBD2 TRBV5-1 TGCGCCAGCAGCATAGCGGGACTAGAATACAATGAGCAGTTCTTC CASSIAGLEYNEQFF
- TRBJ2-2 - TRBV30 TGTGCCTGGGTCAGGGGTTCGAACACCGGGGAGCTGTTTTTT CAWVRGSNTGELFF
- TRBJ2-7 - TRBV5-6 TGTGCCAGCAGCTTGACCAGGGAGGCCTACGAGCAGTACTTC CASSLTREAYEQYF
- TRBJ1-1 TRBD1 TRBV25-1 TGTGCCAGCAGCATCTCGGTAGGGGACAGGGTTTGCACTGAAGCTTTCTTT CASSISVGDRVCTEAFF
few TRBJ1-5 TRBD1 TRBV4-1 TGCGCCAGCAGCCAAAAAGCAGGACAGGGAGGCAATCAGCCCCAGCATTTT CASSQKAGQGGNQPQHF
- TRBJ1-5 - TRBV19 TGTGCCAGTGGGGGCCAGCCCCAGCATTTT CASGGQPQHF
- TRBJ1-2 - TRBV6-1 TGTGCCAGCAACGCGGATAACTATGGCTACACCTTC CASNADNYGYTF
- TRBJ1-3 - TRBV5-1 TGCGCCAGCAGCTTGGCAGGTGGGGGAAACACCATATATTTT CASSLAGGGNTIYF
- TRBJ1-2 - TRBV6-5 TGTGCCAGCAGTAACGAACGGGGGGCCGACTATGGCTACACCTTC CASSNERGADYGYTF
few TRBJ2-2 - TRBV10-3 TGTGCCATCAGTGTAGGCAGGGACACCGGGGAGCTGTTTTTT CAISVGRDTGELFF
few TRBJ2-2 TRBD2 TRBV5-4 TGTGCCAGCACGACAAGGAGACTAGCGGGGGCCGGGGAGCTGTTTTTT CASTTRRLAGAGELFF
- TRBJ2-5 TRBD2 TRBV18 TGTGCCAGCTCACCAGAAACTAGCGGGACCCAGTACTTC CASSPETSGTQYF
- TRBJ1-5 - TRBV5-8 TGTGCCAGCAGTGGCGGGAGGGCCGCAAATCAGCCCCAGCATTTT CASSGGRAANQPQHF
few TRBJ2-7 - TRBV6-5 TGTGCCAGCAGTTATGATTCCGAGGTAGACGAGCAGTACTTC CASSYDSEVDEQYF
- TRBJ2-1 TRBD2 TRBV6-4 TGTGCCAGCAGACTAGCGGACGAAAGCAATGAGCAGTTCTTC CASRLADESNEQFF
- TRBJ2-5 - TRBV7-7 TGTGCTAGCAGCTTTCCTCGCGGGGCAACCAAATATGAGGGGACCCAGTACTTC CASSFPRGATKYEGTQYF
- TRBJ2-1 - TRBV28 TGTGCCAGCAGTTCCGACGGGTACAATGAGCAGTTCTTC CASSSDGYNEQFF
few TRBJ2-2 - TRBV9 TGTGCCAGCAGCGTAGTTGTAGAGGGCGGGGAGCTGTTTTTT CASSVVVEGGELFF
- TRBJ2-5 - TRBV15 TGTGCCACCAGCCCAGCTTCGCGGCGGGAGACCCAGTACTTC CATSPASRRETQYF
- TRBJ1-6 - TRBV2 TGTGCCATACTGACAGGTTATAATTCACCCCTCCACTTT CAILTGYNSPLHF
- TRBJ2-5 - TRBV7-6 TGTGCCAGCAGCTGGGGGCCAGGGAGGGAAGAGACCCAGTACTTC CASSWGPGREETQYF
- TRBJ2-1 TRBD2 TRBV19 TGTGCCAGTAGTGGAAAGCACCGGACTAGCGGATATAAGAGCTCCTACAATGAGCAGTTCTTC CASSGKHRTSGYKSSYNEQFF
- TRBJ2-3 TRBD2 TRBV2 TGTGCCAGCAGCTCCGGGACTAGATCAGCCCTTAGCACAGATACGCAGTATTTT CASSSGTRSALSTDTQYF
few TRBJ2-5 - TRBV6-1 TGTGCCAGCAGTTTAGACTGGTCCCAAGAGACCCAGTACTTC CASSLDWSQETQYF
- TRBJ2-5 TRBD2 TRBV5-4 TGTGCCATCCCGGGGGGAGCGGTGTGGGAGACCCAGTACTTC CAIPGGAVWETQYF
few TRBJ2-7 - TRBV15 TGTGCCACCAGCTCCAGCGGAGCAGCCTACGAGCAGTACTTC CATSSSGAAYEQYF
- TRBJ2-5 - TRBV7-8 TGTGCCAGCAGCTTAGTACGGGACCAAGAGACCCAGTACTTC CASSLVRDQETQYF
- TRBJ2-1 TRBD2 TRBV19 TGTGCCAGTAGTAAGGGACTAGACTACTACAATGAGCAGTTCTTC CASSKGLDYYNEQFF
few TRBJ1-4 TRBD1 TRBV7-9 TGTTCCAGCAGCTGGAGGACAGGAACCAATGAAAAACTGTTTTTT CSSSWRTGTNEKLFF
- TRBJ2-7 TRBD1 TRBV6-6 TGTGCCAGCAGTTACTCGACTGACAGGGGGGACGAGCAGTACTTC CASSYSTDRGDEQYF
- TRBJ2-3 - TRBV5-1 TGCGCCAGCAGCCCGACTACTTCTAGCACAGATACGCAGTATTTT CASSPTTSSTDTQYF
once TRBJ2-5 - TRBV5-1 TGCGCCAGCAGCTTGGTAGGAATACGGGTCGGGGAGACCCAGTACTTC CASSLVGIRVGETQYF
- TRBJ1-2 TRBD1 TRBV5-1 TGCGCCAGCAGCGAGGGACAGGGGGGGTATGGCTACACCTTC CASSEGQGGYGYTF
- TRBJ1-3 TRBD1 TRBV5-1 TGCGCCAGCAGCCCGGGACAGGGGGTGGCTGGAAACACCATATATTTT CASSPGQGVAGNTIYF
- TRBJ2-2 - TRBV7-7 TGTGCTAGCAGCCCAACTAGGAACACCGGGGAGCTGTTTTTT CASSPTRNTGELFF
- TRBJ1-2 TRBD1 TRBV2 TGTGCCAGCAGTGTCACAGGGGTCAGTGGCTACACCTTC CASSVTGVSGYTF
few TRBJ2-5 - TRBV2 TGTGCCAGCAGTGCAGATGGAGTTGAAGAGACCCAGTACTTC CASSADGVEETQYF